Listed below are T cell receptor beta chains from one sample, sequenced in a study of OX40 agonist ivuxolimab in advanced cancers. Repertoires were generated with immunoSEQ multiplex PCR, while TCRdb's copy carries only in-frame clones and drops some. Of tens of thousands of clones listed, about 88% are singletons. The starting material was CD4+ or CD8+ T cells sorted from blood, obtained in a trial of the OX40 agonist ivuxolimab. These receptors came from an adult with an advanced solid tumor such as melanoma, head and neck, liver or kidney cancer. The CDR3 runs from the conserved cysteine through the conserved F or W. Fields, in order: clone size, V gene, J gene, D gene, CDR3 protein, CDR3 DNA. D genes are given only for firm matches. Rows give clone size only sometimes, using once, few, many, or a class for an expanded clone.

abundance: many; v_gene: TRBV25-1; j_gene: TRBJ1-1; d_gene: -; CDR3aa: CASSELPGQGGEAFF; CDR3nt: TGTGCCAGCAGTGAGTTGCCAGGACAAGGTGGTGAAGCTTTCTTT
abundance: -; v_gene: TRBV12-5; j_gene: TRBJ2-5; d_gene: -; CDR3aa: CASGLGLGGPETQYF; CDR3nt: TGTGCTAGTGGTTTGGGACTTGGCGGGCCGGAGACCCAGTACTTC
abundance: -; v_gene: TRBV7-6; j_gene: TRBJ2-3; d_gene: -; CDR3aa: CASSPSGGSTDTQYF; CDR3nt: TGTGCCAGCAGCCCATCCGGCGGTAGCACAGATACGCAGTATTTT
abundance: -; v_gene: TRBV15; j_gene: TRBJ1-4; d_gene: -; CDR3aa: CATSRVGGATNEKLFF; CDR3nt: TGTGCCACCAGCAGGGTCGGGGGGGCAACTAATGAAAAACTGTTTTTT
abundance: -; v_gene: TRBV11-2; j_gene: TRBJ1-2; d_gene: -; CDR3aa: CASSPLEGNYGYTF; CDR3nt: TGTGCCAGCAGCCCCCTGGAGGGGAACTATGGCTACACCTTC
abundance: -; v_gene: TRBV18; j_gene: TRBJ1-5; d_gene: TRBD1; CDR3aa: CASPTRDRRSNQPQHF; CDR3nt: TGTGCCAGCCCTACCCGGGACAGGCGATCGAATCAGCCCCAGCATTTT
abundance: -; v_gene: TRBV19; j_gene: TRBJ1-1; d_gene: -; CDR3aa: CASGTRAEAFF; CDR3nt: TGTGCCAGTGGAACCCGGGCTGAAGCTTTCTTT
abundance: -; v_gene: TRBV11-2; j_gene: TRBJ2-7; d_gene: TRBD1; CDR3aa: CASSLTGTYEQYF; CDR3nt: TGTGCCAGCAGCTTGACAGGGACCTACGAGCAGTACTTC
abundance: few; v_gene: TRBV11-2; j_gene: TRBJ2-5; d_gene: -; CDR3aa: CASSLGVTTQETQYF; CDR3nt: TGTGCCAGCAGCTTAGGGGTGACGACGCAAGAGACCCAGTACTTC
abundance: -; v_gene: TRBV29-1; j_gene: TRBJ2-3; d_gene: -; CDR3aa: CSVDSPSTDTQYF; CDR3nt: TGCAGCGTTGACAGCCCGAGCACAGATACGCAGTATTTT
abundance: -; v_gene: TRBV5-5; j_gene: TRBJ1-1; d_gene: TRBD1; CDR3aa: CASSLALGQGAWAEAFF; CDR3nt: TGTGCCAGCAGCTTGGCTTTAGGACAGGGGGCATGGGCTGAAGCTTTCTTT
abundance: -; v_gene: TRBV30; j_gene: TRBJ1-2; d_gene: -; CDR3aa: CAWSVSRPRTYGYTF; CDR3nt: TGTGCCTGGAGTGTTTCCAGGCCGCGGACCTATGGCTACACCTTC
abundance: -; v_gene: TRBV7-6; j_gene: TRBJ1-1; d_gene: -; CDR3aa: CASSFSSLTEAFF; CDR3nt: TGTGCCAGCAGCTTTTCAAGCCTCACTGAAGCTTTCTTT
abundance: -; v_gene: TRBV11-2; j_gene: TRBJ2-4; d_gene: -; CDR3aa: CASSPVGRVGNIQYF; CDR3nt: TGTGCCAGCAGTCCCGTAGGTAGGGTGGGCAACATTCAGTACTTC
abundance: -; v_gene: TRBV29-1; j_gene: TRBJ2-2; d_gene: TRBD1; CDR3aa: CSVVQGADTGELFF; CDR3nt: TGCAGCGTCGTACAGGGGGCAGACACCGGGGAGCTGTTTTTT
abundance: -; v_gene: TRBV25-1; j_gene: TRBJ2-7; d_gene: -; CDR3aa: CASRGSYEQYF; CDR3nt: TGTGCCAGCAGGGGTAGCTACGAGCAGTACTTC
abundance: -; v_gene: TRBV7-9; j_gene: TRBJ2-1; d_gene: -; CDR3aa: CASSLDALSSYNEQFF; CDR3nt: TGTGCCAGCAGCTTAGATGCGCTTAGCTCCTACAATGAGCAGTTCTTC
abundance: -; v_gene: TRBV25-1; j_gene: TRBJ2-1; d_gene: -; CDR3aa: CASSESTWYNEQFF; CDR3nt: TGTGCCAGCAGTGAATCTACTTGGTACAATGAGCAGTTCTTC
abundance: -; v_gene: TRBV11-2; j_gene: TRBJ1-1; d_gene: TRBD1; CDR3aa: CASSPRTGENTEAFF; CDR3nt: TGTGCCAGCAGCCCTCGGACAGGGGAGAACACTGAAGCTTTCTTT
abundance: -; v_gene: TRBV10-1; j_gene: TRBJ2-5; d_gene: TRBD1; CDR3aa: CASSAPGTGGLETQYF; CDR3nt: TGCGCCAGCAGTGCGCCCGGGACAGGGGGATTGGAGACCCAGTACTTC
abundance: once; v_gene: TRBV25-1; j_gene: TRBJ1-4; d_gene: TRBD1; CDR3aa: CASTGGGASEKLFF; CDR3nt: TGTGCCAGCACAGGGGGTGGGGCGAGTGAAAAACTGTTTTTT
abundance: -; v_gene: TRBV29-1; j_gene: TRBJ2-3; d_gene: -; CDR3aa: CSVDEGTALSTDTQYF; CDR3nt: TGCAGCGTCGACGAAGGTACGGCACTTAGCACAGATACGCAGTATTTT
abundance: -; v_gene: TRBV12-5; j_gene: TRBJ1-4; d_gene: -; CDR3aa: CASGLVVGSSNEKLFF; CDR3nt: TGTGCTAGTGGTTTGGTTGTGGGGTCCTCTAATGAAAAACTGTTTTTT
abundance: -; v_gene: TRBV7-9; j_gene: TRBJ2-5; d_gene: -; CDR3aa: CASSTRNQETQYF; CDR3nt: TGTGCCAGCAGCACCCGCAATCAAGAGACCCAGTACTTC
abundance: -; v_gene: TRBV5-4; j_gene: TRBJ2-1; d_gene: -; CDR3aa: CASSLAPGNSYNEQFF; CDR3nt: TGTGCCAGCAGCTTGGCGCCAGGGAACTCCTACAATGAGCAGTTCTTC
abundance: once; v_gene: TRBV11-2; j_gene: TRBJ2-1; d_gene: TRBD2; CDR3aa: CASSSTSGGSEQFF; CDR3nt: TGTGCCAGCAGCTCGACTAGCGGGGGGAGCGAGCAGTTCTTC
abundance: -; v_gene: TRBV10-1; j_gene: TRBJ2-1; d_gene: TRBD2; CDR3aa: CASSEGVAGGYNEQFF; CDR3nt: TGCGCCAGCAGTGAGGGAGTAGCGGGGGGCTACAATGAGCAGTTCTTC
abundance: few; v_gene: TRBV4-1; j_gene: TRBJ1-5; d_gene: -; CDR3aa: CASSPPESKPQHF; CDR3nt: TGCGCCAGCAGCCCCCCAGAGTCAAAGCCCCAGCATTTT
abundance: -; v_gene: TRBV11-3; j_gene: TRBJ2-5; d_gene: -; CDR3aa: CASSSGQGQETQYF; CDR3nt: TGTGCCAGCAGCTCCGGGCAGGGGCAAGAGACCCAGTACTTC
abundance: -; v_gene: TRBV5-1; j_gene: TRBJ2-3; d_gene: TRBD2; CDR3aa: CASSEGGTSRTDTQYF; CDR3nt: TGCGCCAGCAGCGAGGGGGGGACTAGCCGCACAGATACGCAGTATTTT
abundance: once; v_gene: TRBV14; j_gene: TRBJ1-6; d_gene: TRBD1; CDR3aa: CASSHARTGGRSPLHF; CDR3nt: TGTGCCAGCAGCCACGCCCGGACAGGGGGCCGGTCACCCCTCCACTTT